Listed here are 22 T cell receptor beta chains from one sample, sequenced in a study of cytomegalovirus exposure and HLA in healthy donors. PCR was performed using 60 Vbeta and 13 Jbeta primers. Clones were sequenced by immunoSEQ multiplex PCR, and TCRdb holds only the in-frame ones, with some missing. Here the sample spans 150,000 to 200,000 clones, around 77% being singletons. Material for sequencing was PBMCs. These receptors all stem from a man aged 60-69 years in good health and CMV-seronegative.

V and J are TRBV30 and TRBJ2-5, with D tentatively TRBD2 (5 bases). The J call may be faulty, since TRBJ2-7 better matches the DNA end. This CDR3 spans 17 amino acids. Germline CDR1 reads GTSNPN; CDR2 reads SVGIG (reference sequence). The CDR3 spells CAWSQTRRTWVYYEQYF. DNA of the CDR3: TGTGCCTGGAGCCAAACCCGTCGGACTTGGGTATACTACGAGCAGTACTTC.

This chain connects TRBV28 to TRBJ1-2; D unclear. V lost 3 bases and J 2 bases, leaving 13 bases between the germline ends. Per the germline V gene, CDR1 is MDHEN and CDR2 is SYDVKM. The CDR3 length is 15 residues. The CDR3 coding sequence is TGTGCCAGCAGTTTCTCGCCAGGCCAGAACTATGGCTACACCTTC. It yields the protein CASSFSPGQNYGYTF.

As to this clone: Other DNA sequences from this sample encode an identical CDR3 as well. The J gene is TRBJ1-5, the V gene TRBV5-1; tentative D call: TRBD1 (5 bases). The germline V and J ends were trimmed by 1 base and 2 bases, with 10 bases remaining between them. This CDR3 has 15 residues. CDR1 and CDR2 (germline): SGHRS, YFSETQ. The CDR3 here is CASSLLGGRNQPQHF. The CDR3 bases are TGCGCCAGCAGCTTGTTGGGGGGACGCAATCAGCCCCAGCATTTT.

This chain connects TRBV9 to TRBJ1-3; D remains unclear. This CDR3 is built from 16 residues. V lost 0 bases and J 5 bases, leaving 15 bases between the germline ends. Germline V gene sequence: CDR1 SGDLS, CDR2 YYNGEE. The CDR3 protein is CASSVGPPGLRNTIYF. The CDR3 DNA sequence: TGTGCCAGCAGCGTAGGTCCGCCGGGTCTTAGAAACACCATATATTTT.

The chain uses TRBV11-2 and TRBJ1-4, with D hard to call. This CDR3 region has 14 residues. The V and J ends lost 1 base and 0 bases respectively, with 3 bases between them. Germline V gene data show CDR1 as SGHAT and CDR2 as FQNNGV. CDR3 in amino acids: CASSLGATNEKLFF. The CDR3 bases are TGTGCCAGCAGCTTAGGAGCAACTAATGAAAAACTGTTTTTT. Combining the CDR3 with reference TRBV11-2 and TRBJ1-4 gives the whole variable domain EAGVAQSPRYKIIEKRQSVAFWCNPISGHATLYWYQQILGQGPKLLIQFQNNGVVDDSQLPKDRFSAERLKGVDSTLKIQPAKLEDSAVYLCASSLGATNEKLFFGSGTQLSVL.

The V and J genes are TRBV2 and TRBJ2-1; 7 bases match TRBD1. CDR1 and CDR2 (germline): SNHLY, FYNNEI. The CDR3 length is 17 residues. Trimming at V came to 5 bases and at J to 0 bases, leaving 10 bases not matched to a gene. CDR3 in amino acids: CASSRGPIQSSYNEQFF. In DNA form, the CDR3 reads TGTGCCAGCAGTAGGGGGCCCATCCAGAGCTCCTACAATGAGCAGTTCTTC.

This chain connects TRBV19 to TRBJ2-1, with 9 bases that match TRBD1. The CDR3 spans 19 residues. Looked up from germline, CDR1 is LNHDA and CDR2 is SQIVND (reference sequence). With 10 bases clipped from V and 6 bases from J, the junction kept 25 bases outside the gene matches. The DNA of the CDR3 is TGTGCCACCTGCGGACGAGCCCCCGCCGGGACAGGGCCGTTCAATGAGCAGTTCTTC. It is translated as CATCGRAPAGTGPFNEQFF. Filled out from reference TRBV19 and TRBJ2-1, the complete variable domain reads DGGITQSPKYLFRKEGQNVTLSCEQNLNHDAMYWYRQDPGQGLRLIYYSQIVNDFQKGDIAEGYSVSREKKESFPLTVTSAQKNPTAFYLCATCGRAPAGTGPFNEQFFGPGTRLTVL.

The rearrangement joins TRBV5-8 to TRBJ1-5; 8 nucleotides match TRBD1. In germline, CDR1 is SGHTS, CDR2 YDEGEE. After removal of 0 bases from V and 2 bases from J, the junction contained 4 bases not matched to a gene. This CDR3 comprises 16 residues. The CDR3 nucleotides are TGTGCCAGCAGCTTGGATTCGGGACAGGGCAATCAGCCCCAGCATTTT. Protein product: CASSLDSGQGNQPQHF.

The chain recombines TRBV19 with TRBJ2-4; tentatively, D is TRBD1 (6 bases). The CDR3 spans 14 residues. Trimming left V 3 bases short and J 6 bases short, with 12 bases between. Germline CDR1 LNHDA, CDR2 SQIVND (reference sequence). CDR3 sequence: CASSMSRGRNIQYF. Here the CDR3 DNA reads TGTGCCAGTAGTATGTCCAGGGGTAGAAACATTCAGTACTTC. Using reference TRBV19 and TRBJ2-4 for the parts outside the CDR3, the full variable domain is DGGITQSPKYLFRKEGQNVTLSCEQNLNHDAMYWYRQDPGQGLRLIYYSQIVNDFQKGDIAEGYSVSREKKESFPLTVTSAQKNPTAFYLCASSMSRGRNIQYFGAGTRLSVL.

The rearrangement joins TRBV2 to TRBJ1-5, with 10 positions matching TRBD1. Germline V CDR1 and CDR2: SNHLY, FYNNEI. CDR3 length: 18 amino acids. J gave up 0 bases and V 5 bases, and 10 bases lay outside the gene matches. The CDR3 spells CASSRDRGNLNSNQPQHF. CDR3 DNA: TGTGCCAGCAGTCGGGACAGGGGAAACCTCAATAGCAATCAGCCCCAGCATTTT. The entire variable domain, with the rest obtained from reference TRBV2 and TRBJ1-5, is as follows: EPEVTQTPSHQVTQMGQEVILRCVPISNHLYFYWYRQILGQKVEFLVSFYNNEISEKSEIFDDQFSVERPDGSNFTLKIRSTKLEDSAMYFCASSRDRGNLNSNQPQHFGDGTRLSIL.

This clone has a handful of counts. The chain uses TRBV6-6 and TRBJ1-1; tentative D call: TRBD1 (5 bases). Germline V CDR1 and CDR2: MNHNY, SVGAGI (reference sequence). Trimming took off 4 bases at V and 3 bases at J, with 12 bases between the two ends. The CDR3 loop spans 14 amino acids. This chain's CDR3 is CASSSTALYTEAFF. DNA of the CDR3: TGTGCCAGCAGTTCGACAGCCTTGTACACTGAAGCTTTCTTT.

The DNA for the CDR3 is TGCGCCAGCAGTCCCGGGACAGGATACCAGCCCCAGCATTTT. It translates to CASSPGTGYQPQHF. The chain combines TRBV5-1 with TRBJ1-5; 8 bases match TRBD1. This CDR3 is built from 14 residues. The germline CDR1 and CDR2 sequences are SGHRS and YFSETQ. Germline trimming cut 5 bases from V and 7 bases from J; bases unmatched to any gene: 8.

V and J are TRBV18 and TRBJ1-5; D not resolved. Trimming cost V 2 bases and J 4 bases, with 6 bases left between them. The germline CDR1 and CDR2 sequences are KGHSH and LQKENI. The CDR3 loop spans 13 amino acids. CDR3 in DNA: TGTGCCAGCTCACCAGGGGAGAATCAGCCCCAGCATTTT. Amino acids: CASSPGENQPQHF. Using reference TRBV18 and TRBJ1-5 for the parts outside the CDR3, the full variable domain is NAGVMQNPRHLVRRRGQEARLRCSPMKGHSHVYWYRQLPEEGLKFMVYLQKENIIDESGMPKERFSAEFPKEGPSILRIQQVVRGDSAAYFCASSPGENQPQHFGDGTRLSIL.

CDR3 region: CASSPSGRTPYEQYF. The CDR3 DNA reads as TGCGCCAGCAGCCCTAGCGGGAGGACCCCCTACGAGCAGTACTTC. The chain uses TRBV5-1 and TRBJ2-7, with 11 nucleotides matching TRBD2. V trimming: 4 bases; J trimming: 2 bases; junction bases outside the gene matches: 5. The germline V gene has CDR1 SGHRS and CDR2 YFSETQ. This CDR3 comprises 15 residues.

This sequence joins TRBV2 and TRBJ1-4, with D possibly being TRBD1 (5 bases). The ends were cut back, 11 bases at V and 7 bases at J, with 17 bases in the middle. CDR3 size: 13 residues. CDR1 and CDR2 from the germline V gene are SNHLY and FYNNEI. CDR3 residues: CAGRQPWAEKLFF. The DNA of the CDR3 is TGTGCCGGACGACAGCCTTGGGCTGAAAAACTGTTTTTT.

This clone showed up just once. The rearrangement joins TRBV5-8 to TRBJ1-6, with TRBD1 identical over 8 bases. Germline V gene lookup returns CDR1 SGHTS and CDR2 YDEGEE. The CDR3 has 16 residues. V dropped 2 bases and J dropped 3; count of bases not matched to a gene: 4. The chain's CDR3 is CASSLVGQGYNSPLHF. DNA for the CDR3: TGTGCCAGCAGCTTAGTAGGACAGGGCTATAATTCACCCCTCCACTTT.

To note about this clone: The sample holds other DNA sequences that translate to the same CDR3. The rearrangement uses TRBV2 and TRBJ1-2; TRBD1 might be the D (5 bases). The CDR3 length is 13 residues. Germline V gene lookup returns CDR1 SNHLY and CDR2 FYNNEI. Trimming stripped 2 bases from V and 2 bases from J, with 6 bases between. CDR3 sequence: CASSERGNYGYTF. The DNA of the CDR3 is TGTGCCAGCAGTGAACGGGGGAACTATGGCTACACCTTC.

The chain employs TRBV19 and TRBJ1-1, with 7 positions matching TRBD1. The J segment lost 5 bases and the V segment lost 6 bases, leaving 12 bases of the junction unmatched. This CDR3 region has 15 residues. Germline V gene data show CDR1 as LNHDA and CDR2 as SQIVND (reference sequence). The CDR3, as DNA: TGTGCCAGTAGCTTCGACAGGGACTGGAGTACTGAAGCTTTCTTT. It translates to CASSFDRDWSTEAFF.

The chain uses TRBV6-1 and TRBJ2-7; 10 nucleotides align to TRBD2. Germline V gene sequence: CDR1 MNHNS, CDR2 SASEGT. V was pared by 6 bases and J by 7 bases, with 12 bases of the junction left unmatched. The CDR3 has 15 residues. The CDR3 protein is CASRGLAALLGEQYF. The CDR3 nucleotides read TGTGCCAGCAGAGGACTAGCGGCCCTCCTGGGGGAGCAGTACTTC.

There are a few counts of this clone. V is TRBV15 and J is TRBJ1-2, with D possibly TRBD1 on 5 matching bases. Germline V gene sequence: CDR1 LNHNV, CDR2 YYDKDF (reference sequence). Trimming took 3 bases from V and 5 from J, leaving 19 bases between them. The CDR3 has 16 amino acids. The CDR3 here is CATSSSKSGLKYGYTF. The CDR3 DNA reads TGTGCCACCAGCAGCTCCAAATCGGGACTGAAGTATGGCTACACCTTC.

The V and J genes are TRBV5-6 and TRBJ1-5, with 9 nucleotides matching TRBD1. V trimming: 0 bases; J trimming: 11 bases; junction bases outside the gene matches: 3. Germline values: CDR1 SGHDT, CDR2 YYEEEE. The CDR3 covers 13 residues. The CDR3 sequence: CASSLADRGAQHF. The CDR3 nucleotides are TGTGCCAGCAGCTTGGCCGACAGGGGGGCCCAGCATTTT.

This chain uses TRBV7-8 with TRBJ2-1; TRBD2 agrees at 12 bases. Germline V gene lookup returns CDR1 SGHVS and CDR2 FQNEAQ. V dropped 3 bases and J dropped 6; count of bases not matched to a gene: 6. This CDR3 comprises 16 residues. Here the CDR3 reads CASSFRLAGERNEQFF. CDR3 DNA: TGTGCCAGCAGCTTTCGACTAGCGGGAGAGCGCAATGAGCAGTTCTTC.